Described below is a single T cell receptor beta chain sequence and its context. For the second PCR, which ran for about 6 to 11 cycles, a sample-barcoded 5' primer and a J-beta primer mix were used. TCRdb reanalysed the 5' RACE reads using MiXCR and keeps one entry per CDR3 protein. The sample has around 1,700,000 distinct CDR3 sequences; roughly 27% are singletons. The sample comes from a study of blood T cells in healthy people across ages. This CDR3 has 13 residues. The trim removed 3 bases at V and 14 bases at J, leaving 3 bases unmatched. Looked up from germline, CDR1 is SNHLY and CDR2 is FYNNEI.

Material: blood. V is TRBV2 and J is TRBJ2-1; 14 bases match TRBD2. The TCR comes from a woman aged 25 to 45 in good health. CDR3 region: CASSETSGRAEFF. The CDR3 bases are TGTGCCAGCAGTGAGACTAGCGGGAGGGCCGAGTTCTTC. The full variable domain, with the rest looked up from reference TRBV2 and TRBJ2-1, is EPEVTQTPSHQVTQMGQEVILRCVPISNHLYFYWYRQILGQKVEFLVSFYNNEISEKSEIFDDQFSVERPDGSNFTLKIRSTKLEDSAMYFCASSETSGRAEFFGPGTRLTVL.